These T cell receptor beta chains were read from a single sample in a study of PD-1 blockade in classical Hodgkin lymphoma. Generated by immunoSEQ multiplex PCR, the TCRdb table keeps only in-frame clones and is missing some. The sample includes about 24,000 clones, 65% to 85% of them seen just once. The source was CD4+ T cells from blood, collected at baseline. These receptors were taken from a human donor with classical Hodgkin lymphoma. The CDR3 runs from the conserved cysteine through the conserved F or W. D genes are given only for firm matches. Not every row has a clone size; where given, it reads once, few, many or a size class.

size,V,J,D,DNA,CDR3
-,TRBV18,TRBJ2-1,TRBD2,TGTGCCAGCGCGCCTCGGACTAGCGGGGAATACAATGAGCAGTTCTTC,CASAPRTSGEYNEQFF
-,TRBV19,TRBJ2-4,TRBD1,TGTGCCAGTAGTACCCAACAGGGGGAAAACATTCAGTACTTC,CASSTQQGENIQYF
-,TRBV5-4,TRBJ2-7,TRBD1,TGTGCCAGCACCAGGGGGACGGCCCCCTACGAGCAGTACTTC,CASTRGTAPYEQYF
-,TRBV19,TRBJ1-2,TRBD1,TGTGCCAGTAGTGAGACAGGGGGCTTTATTTATGGCTACACCTTC,CASSETGGFIYGYTF
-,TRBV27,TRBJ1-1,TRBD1,TGTGCCAGCAGTTTATCCACGACAGGGCGGGGAAACACTGAAGCTTTCTTT,CASSLSTTGRGNTEAFF
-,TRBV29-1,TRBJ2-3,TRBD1,TGCAGCGTTGTAGGACAGGGGATTGATACAGATACGCAGTATTTT,CSVVGQGIDTDTQYF
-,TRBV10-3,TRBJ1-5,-,TGTGCCATCAGTGTCGCAGGGGATCAGCCCCAGCATTTT,CAISVAGDQPQHF
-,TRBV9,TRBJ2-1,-,TGTGCCAGCAGCGTAGCTACGACCAGCTCCTACAATGAGCAGTTCTTC,CASSVATTSSYNEQFF
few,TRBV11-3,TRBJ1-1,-,TGTGCCAGCAGCTTAGAAGAGTCTACTGAAGCTTTCTTT,CASSLEESTEAFF
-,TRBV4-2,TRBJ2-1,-,TGTGCCAGCAGCCAAGCTGTATCCGATGAGCAGTTCTTC,CASSQAVSDEQFF
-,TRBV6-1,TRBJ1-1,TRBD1,TGTGCCAGCAGACCCCTACAGGGGGGCACTGAAGCTTTCTTT,CASRPLQGGTEAFF
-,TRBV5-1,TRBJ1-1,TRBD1,TGCGCCAGCAGCTTGAACGGACAGGGTTTCACTGAAGCTTTCTTT,CASSLNGQGFTEAFF
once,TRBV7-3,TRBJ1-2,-,TGTGCCAGCAGCTTGGGAACTCCAAGATATGGCTACACCTTC,CASSLGTPRYGYTF
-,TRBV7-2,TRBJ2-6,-,TGTGCCAGCAGCTTCTCTGGGGCCAACGTCCTGACTTTC,CASSFSGANVLTF
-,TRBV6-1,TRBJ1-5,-,TGTGCCAGCAGTGAACAGGGAAATAGCAATCAGCCCCAGCATTTT,CASSEQGNSNQPQHF
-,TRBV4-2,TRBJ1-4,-,TGTGCCAGCAGCCTGGACAGCGGTGAAAAACTGTTTTTT,CASSLDSGEKLFF
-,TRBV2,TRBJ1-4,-,TGTGCCAGCAGAGGGTCCGCAACTAATGAAAAACTGTTTTTT,CASRGSATNEKLFF
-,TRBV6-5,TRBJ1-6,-,TGTGCCAGCAGTTCCTCCGGGGGCCCTAATTCACCCCTCCACTTT,CASSSSGGPNSPLHF
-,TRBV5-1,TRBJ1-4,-,TGCGCCAGCAGCTTGGAGGGCAGGGGTCATGAAAAACTGTTTTTT,CASSLEGRGHEKLFF
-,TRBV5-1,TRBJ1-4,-,TGCGCCAGCAGCTTGGCTGGGGGATTCGAAAAACTGTTTTTT,CASSLAGGFEKLFF
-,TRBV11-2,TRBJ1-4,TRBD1,TGTGCCAGCAGCACAGGGGCAGCAACTAATGAAAAACTGTTTTTT,CASSTGAATNEKLFF
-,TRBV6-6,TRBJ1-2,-,TGTGCCAGCAGTGTACAGGCTAACTATGGCTACACCTTC,CASSVQANYGYTF
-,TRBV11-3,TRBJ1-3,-,TGTGCCAGCAGCTTACAACAACTCTCTGGAAACACCATATATTTT,CASSLQQLSGNTIYF
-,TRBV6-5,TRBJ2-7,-,TGTGCCAGCAGCTCTACCGGGACCGTGATCTACGAGCAGTACTTC,CASSSTGTVIYEQYF
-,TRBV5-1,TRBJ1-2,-,TGCGCCAGCAGCTTGGAATGGGGTTATGGCTACACCTTC,CASSLEWGYGYTF
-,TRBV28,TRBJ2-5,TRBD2,TGTGCCAGCAGTTACCAGCGGGGGGGAAAAGAGACCCAGTACTTC,CASSYQRGGKETQYF
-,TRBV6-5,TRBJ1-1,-,TGTGCCAGCAGCGAATTACGTGGCCACACTGAAGCTTTCTTT,CASSELRGHTEAFF
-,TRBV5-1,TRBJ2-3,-,TGCGCCAGCAGTTTTACGGGATCTATCACGGATACGCAGTATTTT,CASSFTGSITDTQYF
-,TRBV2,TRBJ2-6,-,TGTGCCAGCAGTGACCTCATGATCAACGTCCTGACTTTC,CASSDLMINVLTF
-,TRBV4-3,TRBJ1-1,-,TGCGCCAGCAGCCAAGAGACGACGACCTTGAGGAAAGCTTTCTTT,CASSQETTTLRKAFF
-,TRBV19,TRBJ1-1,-,TGTGCCAGTAGTATTGTTGGTGCGGCTTTCTTT,CASSIVGAAFF
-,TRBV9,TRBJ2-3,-,TGTGCCAGCAGCGCCACATCATACAGCACAGATACGCAGTATTTT,CASSATSYSTDTQYF
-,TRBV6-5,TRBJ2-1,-,TGTGCCAGCAGCCGACAGGCCCCTAATTACAATGAGCAGTTCTTC,CASSRQAPNYNEQFF
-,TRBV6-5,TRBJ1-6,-,TGTGCCAGCACCCGGGGGACGGCAACCTCCACCCTCCACTTT,CASTRGTATSTLHF
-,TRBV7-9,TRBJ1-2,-,TGTGCCAGCAGCTTAGAGGTGGGGAACTATGGCTACACCTTC,CASSLEVGNYGYTF
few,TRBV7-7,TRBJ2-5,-,TGTGCTAGCAGCCCGGACTCGGCGGAGACCCAGTACTTC,CASSPDSAETQYF
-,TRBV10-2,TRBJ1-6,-,TGCGCCAGCAGGGGGGGGGAATCACCCCTCCACTTT,CASRGGESPLHF